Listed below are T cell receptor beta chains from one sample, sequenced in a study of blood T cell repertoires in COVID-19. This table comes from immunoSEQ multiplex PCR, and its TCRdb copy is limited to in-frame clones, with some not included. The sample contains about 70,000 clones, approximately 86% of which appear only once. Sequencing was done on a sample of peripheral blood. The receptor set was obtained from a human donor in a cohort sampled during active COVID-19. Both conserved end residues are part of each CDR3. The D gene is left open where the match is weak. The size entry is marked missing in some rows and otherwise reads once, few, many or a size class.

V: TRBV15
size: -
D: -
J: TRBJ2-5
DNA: TGTGCCACCAGCAGAGATAACGGGGAGGAGACCCAGTACTTC
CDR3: CATSRDNGEETQYF

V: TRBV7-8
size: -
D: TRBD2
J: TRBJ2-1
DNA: TGTGCCAGCAGCCCCGGGCCGGGGGGGGCGGGGTTTGAGCAGTTCTTC
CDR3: CASSPGPGGAGFEQFF

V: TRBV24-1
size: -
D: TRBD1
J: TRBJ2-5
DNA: TGTGCCACCAGTGGGGACAGGGAGGGGACCCAGTACTTC
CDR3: CATSGDREGTQYF

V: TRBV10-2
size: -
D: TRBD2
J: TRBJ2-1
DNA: TGCGCCAGCGGACCGGAGCGGGGGTGGGATGAGCAGTTCTTC
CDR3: CASGPERGWDEQFF

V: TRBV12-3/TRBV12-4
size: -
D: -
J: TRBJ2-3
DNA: TGTGCCAGCAGGCCTCCAGAGCGAGATACGCAGTATTTT
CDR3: CASRPPERDTQYF

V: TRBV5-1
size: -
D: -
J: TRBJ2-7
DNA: TGCGCCAGCAGCCAGGGGCAGTCTCCAGGGCAGCAGTACTTC
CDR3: CASSQGQSPGQQYF

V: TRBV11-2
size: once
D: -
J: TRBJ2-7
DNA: TGTGCCAGCAGCTTAGTACTGGAGGGGCAGTACTTC
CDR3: CASSLVLEGQYF

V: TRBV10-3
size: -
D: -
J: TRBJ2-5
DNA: TGTGCCATCAGTGAGTCTAGTGTTAGGGGGAGAGAGACCCAGTACTTC
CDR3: CAISESSVRGRETQYF

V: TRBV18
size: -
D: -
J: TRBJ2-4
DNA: TGTGCCAGCTCACCATCCCAAGGAGAAAACATTCAGTACTTC
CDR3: CASSPSQGENIQYF

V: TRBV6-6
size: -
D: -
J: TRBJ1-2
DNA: TGTGCCAGCAGTTACGACCGACAAAACTATGGCTACACCTTC
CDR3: CASSYDRQNYGYTF

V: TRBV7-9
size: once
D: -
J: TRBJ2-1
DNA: TGTGCCAGCAGCCCAGGGGTCAATGAGCAGTTCTTC
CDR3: CASSPGVNEQFF

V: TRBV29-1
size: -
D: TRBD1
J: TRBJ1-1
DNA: TGCAGCGTTGAATCAGGGGGTCCTGAAGCTTTCTTT
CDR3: CSVESGGPEAFF

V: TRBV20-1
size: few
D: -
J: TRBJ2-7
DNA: TGCAGTGCTAGTAAAGCGGAAACCTACGAGCAGTACTTC
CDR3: CSASKAETYEQYF

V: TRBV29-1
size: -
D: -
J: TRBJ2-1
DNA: TGCAGCGTTGAAGTCGGGGGGCGGAAGAATGAGCAGTTCTTC
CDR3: CSVEVGGRKNEQFF

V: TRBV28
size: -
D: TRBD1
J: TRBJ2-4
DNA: TGTGCCAGCACCCCGGGACAGGGTAACATTCAGTACTTC
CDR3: CASTPGQGNIQYF

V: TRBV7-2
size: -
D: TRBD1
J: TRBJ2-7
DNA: TGTGCCAGCAGCTTAGGGCCGACAGGGGAGCAGTACTTC
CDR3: CASSLGPTGEQYF

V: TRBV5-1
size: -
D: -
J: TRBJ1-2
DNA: TGCGCCAGCAGCTTGGTGTCGAGGGCGGGCTACACCTTC
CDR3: CASSLVSRAGYTF

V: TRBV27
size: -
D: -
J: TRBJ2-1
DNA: TGTGCCAGCAGTTTGAGAGGGGGGGCCAATGAGCAGTTCTTC
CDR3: CASSLRGGANEQFF

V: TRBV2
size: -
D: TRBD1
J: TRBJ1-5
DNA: TGTGCCAGCAGTGGGCGGACAGGGGTACCCAATCAGCCCCAGCATTTT
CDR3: CASSGRTGVPNQPQHF

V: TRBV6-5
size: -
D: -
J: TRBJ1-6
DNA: TGTGCCAGCAGTTACCGGCGGGGAAATTCACCCCTCCACTTT
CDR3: CASSYRRGNSPLHF

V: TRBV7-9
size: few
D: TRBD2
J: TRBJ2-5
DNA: TGTGCCAGCAGCTTAGGCAGCGGGGTCCAAGAGACCCAGTACTTC
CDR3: CASSLGSGVQETQYF

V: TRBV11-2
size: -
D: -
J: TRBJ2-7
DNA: TGTGCCAGCAGCTTAGTATTTTTAGTGGGCGTCTCCTACGAGCAGTACTTC
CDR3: CASSLVFLVGVSYEQYF

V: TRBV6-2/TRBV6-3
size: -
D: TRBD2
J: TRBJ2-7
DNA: TGTGCCAGCAGTTACTCGGGGACTAGCGGGGCCCCGACCTACGAGCAGTACTTC
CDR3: CASSYSGTSGAPTYEQYF

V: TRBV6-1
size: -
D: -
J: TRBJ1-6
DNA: TGTGCCAGCAGTGAAGTCACCTCGGCCCTCCACTTT
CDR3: CASSEVTSALHF

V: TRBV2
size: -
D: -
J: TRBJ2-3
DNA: TGTGCCAGCAGTGTTCTGACTGCTAGCACAGATACGCAGTATTTT
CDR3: CASSVLTASTDTQYF

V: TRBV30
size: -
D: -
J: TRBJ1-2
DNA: TGTGCCTGGAGTGTGGGGGGTTGGGGCTACACCTTC
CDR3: CAWSVGGWGYTF

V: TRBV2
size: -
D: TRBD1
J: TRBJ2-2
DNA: TGTGCCAGCACTTGGACAGGCGCGAACACCGGGGAGCTGTTTTTT
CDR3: CASTWTGANTGELFF

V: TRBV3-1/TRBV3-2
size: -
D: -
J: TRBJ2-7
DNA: TGTGCCAGCAGCCAAGGCGGGGCCGAGCAGTACTTC
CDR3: CASSQGGAEQYF

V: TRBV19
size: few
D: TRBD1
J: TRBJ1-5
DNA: TGTGCCAGTAGTATTGACAGGGGTCGCAATCAGCCCCAGCATTTT
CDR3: CASSIDRGRNQPQHF

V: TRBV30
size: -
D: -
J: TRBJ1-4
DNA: TGTGCCTGGAGTGTATTGCAGGGAAATGAAAAACTGTTTTTT
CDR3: CAWSVLQGNEKLFF

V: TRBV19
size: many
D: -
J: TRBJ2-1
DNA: TGTGCCAGTAGTATAGATGGCTGGAATGAGCAGTTCTTC
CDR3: CASSIDGWNEQFF

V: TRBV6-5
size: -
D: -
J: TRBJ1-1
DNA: TGTGCCAGTAGCCGCGGGCTCACTGAAGCTTTCTTT
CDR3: CASSRGLTEAFF

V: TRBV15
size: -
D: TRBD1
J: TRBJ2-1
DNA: TGTGCCACCAGCAGGGACAGGGCGCCCTACAATGAGCAGTTCTTC
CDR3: CATSRDRAPYNEQFF

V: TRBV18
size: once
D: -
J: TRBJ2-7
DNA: TGTGCCAGCGCGGGACAGCAGACCTACGAGCAGTACTTC
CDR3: CASAGQQTYEQYF

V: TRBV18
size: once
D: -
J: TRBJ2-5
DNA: TGTGCCAGCTCACCAAGCCTCAATCAAGAGACCCAGTACTTC
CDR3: CASSPSLNQETQYF

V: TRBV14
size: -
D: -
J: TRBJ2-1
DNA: TGTGCCAGCAATGCAGGGGGGATCGGTGAGCAGTTCTTC
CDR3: CASNAGGIGEQFF

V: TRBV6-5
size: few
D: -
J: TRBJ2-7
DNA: TGTGCCAGCTCGGGACTGAACTCCTACGAGCAGTACTTC
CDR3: CASSGLNSYEQYF

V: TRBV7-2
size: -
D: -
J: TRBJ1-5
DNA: TGTGCCAGCAGCCTTAAAGGGGGTAGCAATCAGCCCCAGCATTTT
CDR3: CASSLKGGSNQPQHF

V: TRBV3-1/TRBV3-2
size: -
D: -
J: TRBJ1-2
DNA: TGTGCCAGCGCGAACAGGGACATGGGCTACACCTTC
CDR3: CASANRDMGYTF

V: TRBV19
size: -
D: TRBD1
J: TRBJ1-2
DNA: TGTGCCAGTAGCGTTATAGACCGGGACAGATATGGCTACACCTTC
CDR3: CASSVIDRDRYGYTF

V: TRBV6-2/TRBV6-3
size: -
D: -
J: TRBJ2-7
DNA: TGTGCCAGCAGTCCCCGGTACGAGCAGTACTTC
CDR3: CASSPRYEQYF

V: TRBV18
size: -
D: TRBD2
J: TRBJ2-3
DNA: TGTGCCAGCTCACCCGCCCTAGCGGGGGGGTCTACGCAGTATTTT
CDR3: CASSPALAGGSTQYF

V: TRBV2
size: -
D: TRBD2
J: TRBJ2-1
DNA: TGTGCCAGCAGTGGGCGGACTAGCGGGTCCTCAAGCTCCTACAATGAGCAGTTCTTC
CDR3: CASSGRTSGSSSSYNEQFF

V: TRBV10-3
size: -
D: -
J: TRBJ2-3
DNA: TGTGCCATCAGTGAGTCGACTCTCGGGGTTAGAACCGGGATTATAAAAAATACGCAGTATTTT
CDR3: CAISESTLGVRTGIIKNTQYF

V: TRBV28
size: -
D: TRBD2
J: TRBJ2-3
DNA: TGTGCCAGCACCGTCCTTCGGGGGGGCAAGGGCACAGATACGCAGTATTTT
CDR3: CASTVLRGGKGTDTQYF